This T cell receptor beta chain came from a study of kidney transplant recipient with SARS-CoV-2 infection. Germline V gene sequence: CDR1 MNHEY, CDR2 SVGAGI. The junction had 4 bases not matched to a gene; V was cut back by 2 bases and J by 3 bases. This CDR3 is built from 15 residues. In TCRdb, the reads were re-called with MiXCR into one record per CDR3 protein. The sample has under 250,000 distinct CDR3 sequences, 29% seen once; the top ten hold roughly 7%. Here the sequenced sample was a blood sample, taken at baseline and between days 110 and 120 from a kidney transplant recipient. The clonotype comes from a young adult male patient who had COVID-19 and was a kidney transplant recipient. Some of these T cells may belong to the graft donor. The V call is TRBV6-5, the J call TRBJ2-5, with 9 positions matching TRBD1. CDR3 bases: TGTGCCAGCAGTTACGCAGGGACAGGGAAAGAGACCCAGTACTTC. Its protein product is CASSYAGTGKETQYF.